This T cell receptor (beta chain) was recorded in a study of cytomegalovirus exposure and HLA in healthy donors. A word on this clone: Its target is not known.

The study's findings and limits: HLA-A and HLA-B allele assignments for most subjects were reportedly predicted accurately using TCR beta sequences. In an earlier analysis, most TCR beta V segments were productive about 90% or about 30% of the time.

Primers included in the PCR were 60 Vbeta and 13 Jbeta primers. Sequenced by immunoSEQ multiplex PCR; TCRdb stores in-frame clones only, minus some. The table includes 100,000 to 150,000 clones, almost 85% detected once. When sampled, the donors appeared nominally healthy, though they likely had unrecorded immune exposures. The V gene lost 0 bases and the J gene lost 1 base, with 9 bases spanning the gap. This CDR3 spans 16 amino acids. Germline CDR1 MRHNA, CDR2 SNTAGT. Sample: PBMCs. The sequence was collected from a boy between 2 and 10 years old in good health and CMV-seronegative. The chain links TRBV6-4 to TRBJ2-2; D is uncertain. DNA of the CDR3: TGTGCCAGCAGTGACTCCCGTACAGAGAACACCGGGGAGCTGTTTTTT. This translates into CASSDSRTENTGELFF.